The present entry profiles one T cell receptor beta chain with its context. Its antigen is unidentified. This entry is derived from a study of response to subunit inactivated influenza vaccine. Study-level points and caveats: That few new T cells are recruited by each seasonal influenza vaccination was the authors' suggestion.

The CDR3 has 17 amino acids. The J segment lost 0 bases and the V segment lost 3 bases, leaving 8 bases of the junction unmatched. Germline CDR1 is LNHDA and CDR2 is SQIVND (reference sequence). TCRdb ran MiXCR on the RT-PCR reads and lists one entry per CDR3 protein. Seen here are some 540,000 distinct CDR3 sequences, 20% to 25% observed once, and the top ten hold approximately 3%. The data also belong to a second study, concerning T cells expressing NK-cell markers. From that report: It was by 5'RACE template switching with UMIs that TCR beta cDNA was made. Beta-chain profiling covered CD3+CD56+NKG2C+, CD3+CD56+NKG2C- and CD3+CD56-NKG2C+ sorted subsets. Whether expanded NKG2C+ T cell clones recognized HCMV stayed uncertain.

This rearrangement joins TRBV19 to TRBJ1-5, with 7 bases identical to TRBD1. The sample was CD4+ T cells sorted from PBMCs, taken roughly 12 days after vaccination. This clonotype was obtained from a middle-aged man who received an inactivated influenza vaccine. CDR3 protein: CASSIRDREYSNQPQHF. Written as DNA, the CDR3 is TGTGCCAGTAGTATCCGAGACAGGGAATATAGCAATCAGCCCCAGCATTTT.